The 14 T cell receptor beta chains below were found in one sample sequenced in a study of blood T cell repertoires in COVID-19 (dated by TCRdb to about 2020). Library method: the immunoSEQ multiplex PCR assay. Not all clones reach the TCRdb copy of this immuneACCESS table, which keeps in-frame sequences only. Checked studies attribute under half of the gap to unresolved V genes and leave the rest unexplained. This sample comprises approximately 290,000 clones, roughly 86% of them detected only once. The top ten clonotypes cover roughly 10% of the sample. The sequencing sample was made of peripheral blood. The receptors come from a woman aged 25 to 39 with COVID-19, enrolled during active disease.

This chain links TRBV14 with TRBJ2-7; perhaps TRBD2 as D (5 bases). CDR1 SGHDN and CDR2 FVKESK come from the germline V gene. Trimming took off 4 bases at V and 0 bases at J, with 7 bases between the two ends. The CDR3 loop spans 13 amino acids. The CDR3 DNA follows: TGTGCCAGCAGCCGAGCGGCCTCCTACGAGCAGTACTTC. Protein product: CASSRAASYEQYF.

CDR3 coding DNA: TGTGCCAGCAGTTATCGGGGTCGGGGCTACACCTTC. It encodes CASSYRGRGYTF. The V and J genes are TRBV6-6 and TRBJ1-2; no definite D call. In germline, CDR1 is MNHNY, CDR2 SVGAGI (reference sequence). Trimming removed 3 bases at V and 8 bases at J, with 10 bases between. The CDR3 is 12 residues long.

The CDR3 loop reads CASSLGALEAYEQYF. The CDR3 region has the DNA TGCGCCAGCAGCTTGGGTGCATTGGAGGCCTACGAGCAGTACTTC. V gene TRBV5-1 combines with J gene TRBJ2-7, with D tentatively TRBD2 (5 bases). This CDR3 is 15 amino acids long. V was shortened by 0 bases and J by 2 bases, with 12 bases between the two germline ends. Germline loops: CDR1 SGHRS, CDR2 YFSETQ.

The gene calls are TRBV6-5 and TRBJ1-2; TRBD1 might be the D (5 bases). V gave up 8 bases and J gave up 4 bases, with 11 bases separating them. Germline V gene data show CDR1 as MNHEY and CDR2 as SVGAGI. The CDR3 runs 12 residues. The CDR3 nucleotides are TGTGCCAGCTGGGACTTCAGCTATGGCTACACCTTC. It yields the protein CASWDFSYGYTF.

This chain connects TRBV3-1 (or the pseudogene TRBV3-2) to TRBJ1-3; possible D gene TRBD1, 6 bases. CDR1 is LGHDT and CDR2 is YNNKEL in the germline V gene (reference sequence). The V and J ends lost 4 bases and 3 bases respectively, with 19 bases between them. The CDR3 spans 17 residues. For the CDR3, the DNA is TGTGCCAGCAGCCTCCCCTGGGCGGGGGGCTTTGGAAACACCATATATTTT. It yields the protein CASSLPWAGGFGNTIYF.

The CDR3: CASSPNPSLGAYYGYTF. CDR3 DNA sequence: TGTGCCAGCAGTCCCAACCCCTCCCTGGGGGCCTATTATGGCTACACCTTC. The rearrangement joins TRBV27 to TRBJ1-2, with a possible D match to TRBD1 (6 bases). This CDR3 comprises 17 residues. Germline CDR1 is MNHEY and CDR2 is SMNVEV (reference sequence). V lost 5 bases, J lost 5 bases, and 24 bases lay in between.

CDR3 protein: CASSTTQGAVGEKLFF. CDR3 in DNA: TGTGCCAGTAGTACCACTCAGGGGGCGGTTGGTGAAAAACTGTTTTTT. This chain uses TRBV19 with TRBJ1-4; 8 bases fit TRBD1. The CDR3 runs to 16 residues. The V gene end was trimmed by 4 bases and the J gene end by 7 bases; junction bases not matched to a gene: 11. The germline CDR1 and CDR2 sequences are LNHDA and SQIVND (reference sequence). The complete variable domain, with remaining parts taken from reference TRBV19 and TRBJ1-4, reads DGGITQSPKYLFRKEGQNVTLSCEQNLNHDAMYWYRQDPGQGLRLIYYSQIVNDFQKGDIAEGYSVSREKKESFPLTVTSAQKNPTAFYLCASSTTQGAVGEKLFFGSGTQLSVL.

CDR3 amino acids: CASSGASFADTQYF. Written as DNA, the CDR3 is TGTGCCAGCAGTGGGGCTAGCTTCGCAGATACGCAGTATTTT. The chain recombines TRBV25-1 with TRBJ2-3; D is possibly TRBD2 (5 bases). The CDR3 has 14 amino acids. CDR1 is MGHDK and CDR2 is SYGVNS in the germline V gene. The V gene lost 4 bases and the J gene lost 4 bases, with 12 bases spanning the gap.

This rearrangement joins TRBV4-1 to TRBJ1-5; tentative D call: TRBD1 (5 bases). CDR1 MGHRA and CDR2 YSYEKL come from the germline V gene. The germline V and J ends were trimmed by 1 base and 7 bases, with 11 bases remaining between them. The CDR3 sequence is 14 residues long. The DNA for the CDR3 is TGCGCCAGCAGCCAAGTGGGGCAGGGACAGCCCCAGCATTTT. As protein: CASSQVGQGQPQHF.

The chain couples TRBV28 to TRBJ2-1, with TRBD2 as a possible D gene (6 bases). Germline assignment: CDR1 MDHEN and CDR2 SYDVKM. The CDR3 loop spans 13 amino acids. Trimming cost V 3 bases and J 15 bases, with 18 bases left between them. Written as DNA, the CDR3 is TGTGCCAGCAGTTTCCAACGGACTACCGGGGGGTTCTTC. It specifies CASSFQRTTGGFF.

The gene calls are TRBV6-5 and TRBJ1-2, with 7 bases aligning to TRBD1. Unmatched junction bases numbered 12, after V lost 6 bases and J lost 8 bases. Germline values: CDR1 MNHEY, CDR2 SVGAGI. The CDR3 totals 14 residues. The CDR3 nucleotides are TGTGCCAGCAGCCGCAATCGACAGGGATACGGCTACACCTTC. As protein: CASSRNRQGYGYTF.

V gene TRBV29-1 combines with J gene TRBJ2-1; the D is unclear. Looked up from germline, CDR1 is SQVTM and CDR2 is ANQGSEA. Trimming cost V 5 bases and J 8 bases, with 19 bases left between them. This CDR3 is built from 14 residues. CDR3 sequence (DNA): TGCAGCGTTTTAGCCGTGTCGGGTCTGGATGAGCAGTTCTTC. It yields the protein CSVLAVSGLDEQFF.

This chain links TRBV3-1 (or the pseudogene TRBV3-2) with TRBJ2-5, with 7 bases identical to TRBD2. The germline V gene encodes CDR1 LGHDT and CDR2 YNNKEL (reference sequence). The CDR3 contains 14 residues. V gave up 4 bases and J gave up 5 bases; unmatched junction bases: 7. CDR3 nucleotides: TGTGCCAGCAGCCGGCGGGGGTCGGAGGAGACCCAGTACTTC. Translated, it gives CASSRRGSEETQYF.

Here the CDR3 DNA reads TGTGCCAGCAAATGGACAGGGCAATATGGCTACACCTTC. It is translated as CASKWTGQYGYTF. J is TRBJ1-2 and V is TRBV12-3 or TRBV12-4; TRBD1 agrees at 8 bases. After removal of 7 bases from V and 5 bases from J, the junction contained 6 bases not matched to a gene. The CDR3 runs to 13 residues.